What follows are 22 T cell receptor beta chains derived from one specimen sequenced in a study of radiation and T cells in renal cell carcinoma. Here immunoSEQ multiplex PCR was the method, and the copy in TCRdb shows in-frame clones only, minus some. The table has roughly 20,000 clones, approximately 62% seen once. The treatment: 15 Gy SBRT to primary tumor, nephrectomy 4 weeks later. The starting material was tumor tissue, obtained from a patient whose treatment included radiotherapy and nephrectomy. Receptors originate from a woman aged 70-85 years with renal cell carcinoma.

This chain connects TRBV18 to TRBJ1-1, with D possibly matching TRBD1 (5 bases). This CDR3 contains 16 residues. Germline loops: CDR1 KGHSH, CDR2 LQKENI. Trimming left V 2 bases short and J 1 base short, with 14 bases between. Here the CDR3 DNA reads TGTGCCAGCTCACCAAGGATGGGGCAGGGGAACACTGAAGCTTTCTTT. It translates to CASSPRMGQGNTEAFF.

The genes are TRBV18 and TRBJ1-5, with TRBD1 matching 9 bases. CDR1 is KGHSH, CDR2 LQKENI, per germline. The CDR3 spans 19 residues. V dropped 1 base and J dropped 1; count of bases not matched to a gene: 11. CDR3 loop: CASSPLPGQGLSSNQPQHF. DNA for the CDR3: TGTGCCAGCTCACCACTCCCGGGACAGGGTCTCTCCAGCAATCAGCCCCAGCATTTT.

The table lists this clone with a few counts. The V and J genes are TRBV11-3 and TRBJ1-5, with no clear D. Trimming pared 6 bases from V and 0 bases from J, leaving 12 bases between. CDR3 length equals 15 residues. Germline CDR1 is SGHNT and CDR2 is YENEEA. The CDR3 DNA reads as TGTGCCAGCAGGCAGGCCGAGTATAGCAATCAGCCCCAGCATTTT. This sequence encodes CASRQAEYSNQPQHF.

This chain joins TRBV18 and TRBJ1-5, with D unresolved. CDR3 length: 16 amino acids. Germline assignment: CDR1 KGHSH and CDR2 LQKENI. Trimming cost V 6 bases and J 2 bases, with 17 bases left between them. CDR3 DNA: TGTGCCAGCTCGACCGCAGAGCGCGGGGGCAATCAGCCCCAGCATTTT. This sequence encodes CASSTAERGGNQPQHF.

The chain combines TRBV5-1 with TRBJ2-2; a weak D match, TRBD1 (5 bases). The V gene lost 5 bases and the J gene lost 5 bases, with 10 bases spanning the gap. Per the germline V gene, CDR1 is SGHRS and CDR2 is YFSETQ. The CDR3 has 13 residues. The CDR3 protein is CASSQGVTGELFF. CDR3 bases: TGCGCCAGCAGTCAAGGGGTTACCGGGGAGCTGTTTTTT. The full variable domain, rest sourced from reference TRBV5-1 and TRBJ2-2, is KAGVTQTPRYLIKTRGQQVTLSCSPISGHRSVSWYQQTPGQGLQFLFEYFSETQRNKGNFPGRFSGRQFSNSRSEMNVSTLELGDSALYLCASSQGVTGELFFGEGSRLTVL.

V gene TRBV6-4 combines with J gene TRBJ2-1; TRBD2 is a possible D gene (5 bases). In germline, CDR1 is MRHNA, CDR2 SNTAGT. Deletions cut 8 bases from V and 4 bases from J, with 15 bases between. The CDR3 sequence is 14 residues long. This chain's CDR3 is CASAPTSGYNEQFF. For the CDR3, the DNA is TGTGCCAGCGCCCCTACTAGTGGGTACAATGAGCAGTTCTTC.

There are a few counts of this clone. The rearrangement joins TRBV6-6 to TRBJ1-6, with 9 bases that match TRBD1. CDR1 is MNHNY and CDR2 is SVGAGI in the germline V gene (reference sequence). The junction had 5 bases not matched to a gene; V was cut back by 4 bases and J by 4 bases. The CDR3 runs 16 residues. CDR3 region: CASSSPTGGYNSPLHF. CDR3 DNA sequence: TGTGCCAGCAGTTCACCGACAGGGGGGTATAATTCACCCCTCCACTTT.

The table lists this clone with a few counts. The gene calls are TRBV18 and TRBJ2-3; TRBD1 matches at 10 bases. CDR1 and CDR2 (germline): KGHSH, LQKENI. The CDR3 consists of 14 residues. Germline trimming cut 6 bases from V and 3 bases from J; bases unmatched to any gene: 3. The CDR3 nucleotides read TGTGCCAGCTCCTGGACAGGGGGAACAGATACGCAGTATTTT. Translating gives CASSWTGGTDTQYF.

V gene TRBV29-1 combines with J gene TRBJ2-6; 14 positions agree with TRBD2. The CDR3 has 16 residues. V was clipped by 5 bases and J by 2 bases; unmatched bases: 2. The germline gives CDR1 SQVTM, CDR2 ANQGSEA. As DNA, the CDR3 is TGCAGCGTTTTGACTAGCGGGGGGGCTGGGGCCAACGTCCTGACTTTC. Translated, it gives CSVLTSGGAGANVLTF.

This clone occurred a few times. The chain links TRBV6-5 to TRBJ1-3; D ambiguous. The V end was cut by 4 bases, the J end by 4 bases, with 8 bases between. The CDR3 runs to 13 residues. Germline V gene data show CDR1 as MNHEY and CDR2 as SVGAGI. The DNA of the CDR3 is TGTGCCAGCAGTTCCTTAGGGGGAAACACCATATATTTT. Residues: CASSSLGGNTIYF.

The chain links TRBV9 to TRBJ2-1, with D unresolved. There are 13 residues in the CDR3. Trimming shortened V by 0 bases and J by 7 bases, and 8 bases separated the two germline ends. Germline V gene data show CDR1 as SGDLS and CDR2 as YYNGEE. CDR3 loop: CASSVGWRNEQFF. In nucleotides, the CDR3 is TGTGCCAGCAGCGTAGGATGGCGGAATGAGCAGTTCTTC.

This CDR3 is CASSPGGVNIQYF. The CDR3 nucleotides read TGTGCCAGCAGCCCTGGAGGGGTGAACATTCAGTACTTC. The genes are TRBV27 and TRBJ2-4; D is perhaps TRBD2 (6 bases). Deletions cut 6 bases from V and 7 bases from J, with 13 bases between. Germline CDR1 MNHEY, CDR2 SMNVEV (reference sequence). The CDR3 is 13 amino acids.

This clone was counted a few times. The chain carries TRBV18 and TRBJ1-2, with 7 bases matching TRBD1. Germline V gene data show CDR1 as KGHSH and CDR2 as LQKENI. V lost 0 bases to trimming and J lost 6 bases; unmatched junction nucleotides: 10. The CDR3 extends over 16 amino acids. CDR3: CASSPPSSGGRNGYTF. CDR3 nucleotide sequence: TGTGCCAGCTCACCACCGTCGTCAGGGGGGAGGAATGGCTACACCTTC. Drawing the rest from reference TRBV18 and TRBJ1-2, the complete variable domain is NAGVMQNPRHLVRRRGQEARLRCSPMKGHSHVYWYRQLPEEGLKFMVYLQKENIIDESGMPKERFSAEFPKEGPSILRIQQVVRGDSAAYFCASSPPSSGGRNGYTFGSGTRLTVV.

This chain joins TRBV6-1 and TRBJ1-1; TRBD1 might be the D (6 bases). The CDR3 has 14 residues. The ends were cut back, 1 base at V and 4 bases at J, with 10 bases in the middle. The germline CDR1 and CDR2 sequences are MNHNS and SASEGT. CDR3 in amino acids: CASSEVAGATEAFF. In nucleotides, the CDR3 is TGTGCCAGCAGTGAAGTAGCAGGGGCCACTGAAGCTTTCTTT.

The rearrangement links TRBV7-3 to TRBJ2-6; a weak D match, TRBD1 (5 bases). The CDR3 contains 15 residues. V lost 5 bases and J lost 2, with 10 bases in between. Germline-derived CDR1 and CDR2 are SGHTA and FQGTGA. The CDR3 DNA is TGTGCCAGCAGCCCATGGGGCACTGGGGCCAACGTCCTGACTTTC. As protein: CASSPWGTGANVLTF.

V gene TRBV7-2 combines with J gene TRBJ2-2, with 7 bases identical to TRBD1. There are 15 residues in the CDR3. The germline gives CDR1 SGHTA, CDR2 FQGNSA. The junction had 2 bases not matched to a gene; V was cut back by 3 bases and J by 1 base. The CDR3 region is CASSLGQRNTGELFF. CDR3 coding DNA: TGTGCCAGCAGCTTGGGACAGAGGAACACCGGGGAGCTGTTTTTT.

This clone was recorded only once. V is TRBV30 and J is TRBJ1-5; D remains ambiguous. Trimming removed 0 bases from V and 3 bases from J, with 9 bases in between. There are 14 residues in the CDR3. Germline assignment: CDR1 GTSNPN and CDR2 SVGIG (reference sequence). CDR3 sequence reads: CAWSVGQLNQPQHF. CDR3 in DNA: TGTGCCTGGAGTGTAGGCCAACTCAATCAGCCCCAGCATTTT.

This clone has only a few counts. The genes are TRBV11-2 and TRBJ1-3, with a tentative D call TRBD1 (5 bases). Germline values: CDR1 SGHAT, CDR2 FQNNGV. Between the trimmed V and J ends, which lost 1 base and 4 bases, there was a span of 11 bases. This CDR3 region has 15 residues. As DNA, the CDR3 is TGTGCCAGCAGCTTAGGGGGGAGCTGGGGAAACACCATATATTTT. Amino acids: CASSLGGSWGNTIYF.

This clone appeared a few times. This chain connects TRBV9 to TRBJ2-7; D not certain. V was cut by 4 bases and J by 5 bases, with 19 bases left in between. The CDR3 extends over 15 amino acids. Germline CDR1 SGDLS, CDR2 YYNGEE. This CDR3 is CASSPSWLPGHEQYF. The CDR3 DNA is TGTGCCAGCAGCCCCTCGTGGCTACCCGGGCACGAGCAGTACTTC.

The rearrangement links TRBV6-6 to TRBJ2-7; 7 bases match TRBD1. This CDR3 is 15 amino acids long. J gave up 2 bases and V 6 bases, and 10 bases lay outside the gene matches. CDR1 is MNHNY, CDR2 SVGAGI, per germline (reference sequence). DNA of the CDR3: TGTGCCAGCAGGCCGTCAGAGGGGGCTACCTACGAGCAGTACTTC. It specifies CASRPSEGATYEQYF.

This clone has a handful of counts. This same CDR3 is encoded by further DNA sequences in the sample. The chain combines TRBV14 with TRBJ2-3; D possibly corresponds to TRBD2 (6 bases). The length of the CDR3 is 14 residues. Germline CDR1 SGHDN, CDR2 FVKESK. V gave up 0 bases and J gave up 4 bases, with 8 bases separating them. The CDR3 loop is CASSQDRGSDTQYF. DNA of the CDR3: TGTGCCAGCAGCCAAGACCGGGGGTCAGATACGCAGTATTTT.

The V call is TRBV4-3, the J call TRBJ2-3; perhaps TRBD2 as D (7 bases). The V end was cut by 3 bases, the J end by 2 bases, with 12 bases between. In germline, CDR1 is LGHNA, CDR2 YSLEER. CDR3 length: 15 amino acids. The CDR3 sequence: CASSHGGGVTDTQYF. The CDR3 nucleotides read TGCGCCAGCAGCCACGGCGGGGGCGTCACAGATACGCAGTATTTT.